This T cell receptor beta chain was documented in a study of T cells in tumors after PD-1 blockade. Across the study: Patients had no prior checkpoint blockade, systemic immunosuppressants, or anti-cancer therapy within 4 weeks.

Assay used: immunoSEQ multiplex PCR; TCRdb lists only in-frame clones, some missing. Of around 13,000 clones listed, about 62% are singletons. Between the trimmed V and J ends, which lost 3 bases and 2 bases, there was a span of 8 bases. Germline loops: CDR1 MNHEY, CDR2 SMNVEV (reference sequence). The CDR3 contains 13 residues. The TCR comes from a human donor with cutaneous squamous cell carcinoma. Source: tumor tissue, taken before anti-PD-1 treatment. The chain employs TRBV27 and TRBJ2-7; a weak D match, TRBD1 (6 bases). The DNA of the CDR3 is TGTGCCAGCAGTTTCTCAGGGGCCTACGAGCAGTACTTC. This codes for CASSFSGAYEQYF.